A single sample is the source of the 25 T cell receptor beta chains below, sequenced in a study of CD8+CD57+ T cells in acquired aplastic anemia. The use of genomic DNA as template underpinned the TCR beta VDJ and CDR3 profiling. TCRdb re-called the reads through MiXCR, storing one row per CDR3 protein. The table records some 190,000 distinct CDR3 sequences, 45% to 50% of them present only once. The specimen sequenced was sorted CD4+, CD8+, or CD8+CD57+ T cells (not recorded which) from PBMCs. These receptors came from a human donor in good health.

Many counts were recorded for this clonotype. The chain couples TRBV6-5 to TRBJ2-3; 8 bases are a match to TRBD1. In germline, CDR1 is MNHEY, CDR2 SVGAGI. Trimming took 7 bases from V and 3 from J; bases not matched to a gene: 12. The CDR3 consists of 16 residues. CDR3 coding DNA: TGTGCCAGCAAGACTCTCAGGGGGCGCCTAACAGATACGCAGTATTTT. It yields the protein CASKTLRGRLTDTQYF.

This clonotype was counted only a few times. This chain links TRBV28 with TRBJ1-4; perhaps TRBD1 as D (5 bases). Germline V gene data show CDR1 as MDHEN and CDR2 as SYDVKM. The V end lost 7 bases, the J end lost 7 bases, and 13 bases lay between the germline ends. The CDR3 runs 13 residues. The chain's CDR3 is CASTPGRPEKLFF. The CDR3 nucleotides read TGTGCCAGCACTCCGGGACGGCCTGAAAAACTGTTTTTT.

V and J are TRBV7-3 and TRBJ2-5, with a weak D call TRBD2 (6 bases). V gave up 5 bases and J gave up 2 bases, with 12 bases separating them. Germline loops: CDR1 SGHTA, CDR2 FQGTGA. CDR3 length equals 14 residues. The CDR3 loop is CASSKYGGQETQYF. The DNA for the CDR3 is TGTGCCAGCAGCAAATACGGGGGACAAGAGACCCAGTACTTC.

This clonotype showed up many times. The chain combines TRBV19 with TRBJ1-4; D is perhaps TRBD1 (5 bases). Per the germline V gene, CDR1 is LNHDA and CDR2 is SQIVND (reference sequence). CDR3 size: 15 residues. The V and J ends lost 6 bases and 0 bases respectively, with 11 bases between them. The chain's CDR3 is CASRPPGATNEKLFF. CDR3 DNA: TGTGCCAGTAGGCCCCCGGGGGCAACTAATGAAAAACTGTTTTTT.

In this sample, this clonotype turned up a few times. The chain has TRBV7-2 and TRBJ2-7; 7 positions match TRBD1. This CDR3 spans 15 amino acids. Germline V gene data show CDR1 as SGHTA and CDR2 as FQGNSA. The junction had 7 bases not matched to a gene; V was cut back by 5 bases and J by 0 bases. The CDR3 DNA follows: TGTGCCAGCAGCAGAACAGGGGTCATCTCCTACGAGCAGTACTTC. As protein: CASSRTGVISYEQYF.

The chain employs TRBV3-1 and TRBJ2-1; D may correspond to TRBD1 or TRBD2 (5 bases each). The V end lost 4 bases, the J end lost 15 bases, and 19 bases lay between the germline ends. The CDR3 has 13 residues. The germline gives CDR1 LGHDT, CDR2 YNNKEL (reference sequence). The CDR3 bases are TGTGCCAGCAGCCCCCTGGAAGGGGCAGGGACGTTCTTC. The encoded protein is CASSPLEGAGTFF.

As to this clonotype: Given a much more abundant clone one base away, this may be a read error. The V and J genes are TRBV9 and TRBJ2-7; 15 bases align to TRBD2. Germline V gives CDR1 SGDLS, CDR2 YYNGEE. CDR3 length: 19 amino acids. The CDR3: CASSAPVGTSGGQSYDQYF. CDR3 DNA sequence: TGTGCCAGCAGCGCTCCGGTAGGGACTAGCGGGGGGCAGTCCTACGATCAGTACTTC.

Regarding this clonotype: Because the CDR3 is missing its conserved closing phenylalanine or tryptophan, this is likely a read error. The chain combines TRBV10-3 with TRBJ2-7, with unresolved D. The germline CDR1 and CDR2 sequences are ENHRY and SYGVKD. There are 14 residues in the CDR3. The V gene lost 11 bases and the J gene lost 4 bases, with 21 bases spanning the gap. The CDR3 loop reads CALKGPVPSYEQYS. CDR3 in DNA: TGTGCCCTAAAAGGCCCAGTGCCCTCTTACGAGCAGTACTCC.

This clonotype was seen only a few times. The genes are TRBV19 and TRBJ1-1; D is perhaps TRBD1 (5 bases). V was trimmed by 1 base and J by 4 bases, leaving 7 bases between them. The V gene's germline CDR1 is LNHDA and CDR2 SQIVND (reference sequence). The length of the CDR3 is 13 residues. This CDR3 is CASSIGGGTEAFF. The CDR3 coding sequence is TGTGCCAGTAGTATAGGGGGGGGCACTGAAGCTTTCTTT.

The sample holds a few counts of this clonotype. The chain combines TRBV20-1 with TRBJ2-7, with a tentative D call TRBD2 (5 bases). V was cut by 0 bases and J by 0 bases, with 9 bases left in between. CDR3 size: 14 residues. Germline V CDR1 and CDR2: DFQATT, SNEGSKA (reference sequence). For the CDR3, the DNA is TGCAGTGCTAGAGAGCTAGCCCCCTCCTACGAGCAGTACTTC. This codes for CSARELAPSYEQYF.

This clonotype was recorded once. CDR3 sequence: CSVEMNTEAFF. CDR3 sequence (DNA): TGCAGCGTTGAAATGAACACTGAAGCTTTCTTT. The chain uses TRBV29-1 and TRBJ1-1; D is unclear. Germline lookup yields CDR1 SQVTM and CDR2 ANQGSEA. Trimming shortened V by 2 bases and J by 0 bases, and 1 base separated the two germline ends. This CDR3 region has 11 residues. Looking up the rest from reference TRBV29-1 and TRBJ1-1 gives the full variable domain: SAVISQKPSRDICQRGTSLTIQCQVDSQVTMMFWYRQQPGQSLTLIATANQGSEATYESGFVIDKFPISRPNLTFSTLTVSNMSPEDSSIYLCSVEMNTEAFFGQGTRLTVV.

V and J are TRBV20-1 and TRBJ1-1; D call uncertain. V lost 5 bases and J lost 7, with 20 bases in between. There are 14 residues in the CDR3. Germline CDR1 is DFQATT and CDR2 is SNEGSKA (reference sequence). Written as DNA, the CDR3 is TGCAGTGCTGTACTGGCTAGCGGGAGCGATGAAGCTTTCTTT. Amino acid sequence: CSAVLASGSDEAFF.

In this sample, this clonotype turned up many times. The gene calls are TRBV7-6 and TRBJ2-6; D might be TRBD1 (5 bases). The CDR3 is 14 residues long. Germline V CDR1 and CDR2: SGHVS, FNYEAQ. Trimming took 3 bases from V and 2 from J, leaving 5 bases between them. The CDR3 nucleotides are TGTGCCAGCAGCTTCAGGGCTGGGGCCAACGTCCTGACTTTC. Amino acid sequence: CASSFRAGANVLTF.

This clonotype was found many times. This sequence joins TRBV24-1 and TRBJ2-1; 9 positions match TRBD2. This CDR3 spans 15 amino acids. Germline lookup yields CDR1 KGHDR and CDR2 SFDVKD. Germline trimming cut 3 bases from V and 3 bases from J; bases unmatched to any gene: 2. CDR3 sequence reads: CATSDSGRSYNEQFF. In DNA, the CDR3 is TGTGCCACCAGTGATAGCGGGAGGAGCTACAATGAGCAGTTCTTC.

The chain joins TRBV15 to TRBJ1-3; a possible D gene is TRBD1 (5 bases). This CDR3 spans 14 amino acids. The germline gives CDR1 LNHNV, CDR2 YYDKDF (reference sequence). V was pared by 0 bases and J by 6 bases, with 9 bases between. The CDR3 region has the DNA TGTGCCACCAGCAGAGATGGAGGGGTAAACACCATATATTTT. Amino acid sequence: CATSRDGGVNTIYF.

Details on this clonotype: Germline and junction disagree at one end, which may indicate a read error. The J gene is TRBJ1-6, the V gene TRBV10-1, with D perhaps TRBD1 (5 bases). The germline CDR1 and CDR2 sequences are WNHNN and SYGVQD (reference sequence). The CDR3 extends over 14 amino acids. The CDR3 nucleotides are TGTGCCAGCAGCTTAGGACACACCAATTCACCCCTCCACTTT. Encoded protein: CASSLGHTNSPLHF.

This clonotype was seen a few times. Here the CDR3 DNA reads TGTGCCAGCAGCTTGCAGCTACGCCAAGAGACCCAGTACTTC. This codes for CASSLQLRQETQYF. The chain combines TRBV5-8 with TRBJ2-5; D uncertain. V lost 1 base, J lost 1 base, and 8 bases lay in between. Germline CDR1 is SGHTS and CDR2 is YDEGEE. This CDR3 region has 14 residues.

The table lists this clonotype with many counts. The chain carries TRBV6-1 and TRBJ2-7, with D maybe TRBD2 (7 bases). Trimming pared 2 bases from V and 2 bases from J, leaving 10 bases between. Germline V gene lookup returns CDR1 MNHNS and CDR2 SASEGT. The CDR3 covers 14 residues. CDR3 amino acids: CASSETGGAYEQYF. The CDR3 nucleotides read TGTGCCAGCAGTGAAACGGGGGGCGCCTACGAGCAGTACTTC.

In the case of this clonotype: A much bigger clone sits one base away, suggesting this may be a read error. This sequence joins TRBV6-1 and TRBJ1-2; no definite D call. Germline V gives CDR1 MNHNS, CDR2 SASEGT. The ends were cut back, 6 bases at V and 4 bases at J, with 18 bases in the middle. There are 15 residues in the CDR3. DNA of the CDR3: TGTGCCAGCAGACGACGCCGTGTCACCTCCTATGGCTACACCTTC. This sequence encodes CASRRRRVTSYGYTF.

This clonotype has ten or more counts. The CDR3 DNA reads as TGTGCCAGCAGGGAAACCGGGACTAGGTACGCTGGGGAGCTGTTTTTT. Translation: CASRETGTRYAGELFF. V gene TRBV12-3 or TRBV12-4 combines with J gene TRBJ2-2, with 8 bases that match TRBD2. CDR3 length equals 16 residues. The junction had 14 bases not matched to a gene; V was cut back by 6 bases and J by 8 bases.

The CDR3 DNA reads as TGTGCCACCAGCAGCTTAGATAGCGGGTTTGCCTACACCTTC. Protein: CATSSLDSGFAYTF. V usage is TRBV15 and J usage is TRBJ1-2; D not resolved. This CDR3 is 14 amino acids long. The V end lost 3 bases, the J end lost 10 bases, and 18 bases lay between the germline ends. The germline gives CDR1 LNHNV, CDR2 YYDKDF (reference sequence).

This clonotype was counted only a few times. This chain connects TRBV2 to TRBJ2-1; D perhaps matches TRBD2 (5 bases). V was pared by 6 bases and J by 5 bases, with 5 bases between. CDR1 SNHLY and CDR2 FYNNEI come from the germline V gene. There are 11 residues in the CDR3. The CDR3 region is CASSGDNEQFF. The CDR3 bases are TGTGCCAGCAGCGGGGACAATGAGCAGTTCTTC. Based on the CDR3 plus reference TRBV2 and TRBJ2-1, the full variable domain is EPEVTQTPSHQVTQMGQEVILRCVPISNHLYFYWYRQILGQKVEFLVSFYNNEISEKSEIFDDQFSVERPDGSNFTLKIRSTKLEDSAMYFCASSGDNEQFFGPGTRLTVL.

This clonotype was recorded at least ten times. The gene calls are TRBV7-9 and TRBJ2-6, with a weak D call TRBD1 (5 bases). CDR3 length: 15 residues. Germline V gene sequence: CDR1 SEHNR, CDR2 FQNEAQ (reference sequence). The V and J ends lost 8 bases and 2 bases respectively, with 13 bases between them. The CDR3: CASAGSDTGANVLTF. For the CDR3, the DNA is TGTGCCAGCGCAGGTTCGGACACTGGGGCCAACGTCCTGACTTTC.

The DNA for the CDR3 is TGTGCCAGCAGCTTACAGGACAGCTACGAGCAGTACTTC. As protein: CASSLQDSYEQYF. The rearrangement joins TRBV7-8 to TRBJ2-7; possible D gene TRBD1, 6 bases. This CDR3 has 13 amino acids. V was cut by 2 bases and J by 3 bases, with 8 bases left in between. The germline V gene has CDR1 SGHVS and CDR2 FQNEAQ.

The chain recombines TRBV7-8 with TRBJ1-2; D may be TRBD1 (6 bases). Germline V gives CDR1 SGHVS, CDR2 FQNEAQ. The CDR3 totals 15 residues. The V gene lost 4 bases and the J gene lost 2 bases, with 14 bases spanning the gap. The chain's CDR3 is CASSSDPGANYGYTF. The CDR3 nucleotides are TGTGCCAGCAGCTCAGATCCGGGGGCAAACTATGGCTACACCTTC.